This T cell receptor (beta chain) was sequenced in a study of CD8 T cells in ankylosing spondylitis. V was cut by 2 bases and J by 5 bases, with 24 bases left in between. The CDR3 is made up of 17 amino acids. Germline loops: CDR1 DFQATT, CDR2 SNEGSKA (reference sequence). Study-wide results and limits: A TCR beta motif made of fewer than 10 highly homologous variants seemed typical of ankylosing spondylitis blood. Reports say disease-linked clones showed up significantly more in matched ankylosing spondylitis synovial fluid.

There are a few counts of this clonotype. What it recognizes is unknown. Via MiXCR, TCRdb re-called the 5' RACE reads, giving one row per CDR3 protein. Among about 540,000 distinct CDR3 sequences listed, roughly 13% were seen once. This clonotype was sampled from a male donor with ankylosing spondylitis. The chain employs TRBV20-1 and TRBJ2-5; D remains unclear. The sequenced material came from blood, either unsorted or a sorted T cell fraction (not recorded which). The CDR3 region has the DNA TGCAGTGCTAGACATCCCCATCCCATTCCTGTTCTTGAGACCCAGTACTTC. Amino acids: CSARHPHPIPVLETQYF.